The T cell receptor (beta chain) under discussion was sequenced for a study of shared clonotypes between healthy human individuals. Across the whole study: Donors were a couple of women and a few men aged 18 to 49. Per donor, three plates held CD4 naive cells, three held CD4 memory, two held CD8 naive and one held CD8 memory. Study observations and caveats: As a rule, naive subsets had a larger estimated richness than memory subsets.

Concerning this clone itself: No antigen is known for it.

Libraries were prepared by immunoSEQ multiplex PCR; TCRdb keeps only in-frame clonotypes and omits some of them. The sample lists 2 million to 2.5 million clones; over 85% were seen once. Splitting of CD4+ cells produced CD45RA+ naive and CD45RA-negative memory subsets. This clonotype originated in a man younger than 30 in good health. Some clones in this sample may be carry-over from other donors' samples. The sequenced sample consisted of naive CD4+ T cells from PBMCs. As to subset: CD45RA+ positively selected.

CDR3 sequence reads: CACRDSFSYEQYF. DNA for the CDR3: TGTGCCTGCCGGGACAGCTTCTCCTACGAGCAGTACTTC. This chain connects TRBV19 to TRBJ2-7; 7 nucleotides align to TRBD1. CDR1 LNHDA and CDR2 SQIVND come from the germline V gene (reference sequence). J lost 0 bases, V lost 11 bases, and 7 bases had no gene match. The length of the CDR3 is 13 residues.